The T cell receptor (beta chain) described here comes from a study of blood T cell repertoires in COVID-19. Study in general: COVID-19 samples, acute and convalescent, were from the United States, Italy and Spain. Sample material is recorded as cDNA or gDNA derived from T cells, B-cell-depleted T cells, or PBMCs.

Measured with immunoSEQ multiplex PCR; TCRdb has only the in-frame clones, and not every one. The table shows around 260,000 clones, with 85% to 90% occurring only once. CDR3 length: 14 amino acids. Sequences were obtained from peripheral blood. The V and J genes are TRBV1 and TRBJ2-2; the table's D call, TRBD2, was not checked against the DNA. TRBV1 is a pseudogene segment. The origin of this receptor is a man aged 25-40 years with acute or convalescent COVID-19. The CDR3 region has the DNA TGCACCAGCAGCTTTAGAAGTTCCGGCGGGGAGCTGTTTTTT. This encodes CTSSFRSSGGELFF.